The TCR beta chain under discussion was sequenced for a study of PD-L1 blockade in urothelial cancer. Overall study: Males with bladder-origin urothelial cancer made up about 85% of the roughly 29 patients. Reported median T cell count for blood samples was 110,000 to 150,000.

Trimming stripped 2 bases from V and 4 bases from J, with 11 bases between. The germline gives CDR1 MNHEY, CDR2 SVGAGI. The CDR3 runs 14 residues. Repertoires were generated with immunoSEQ multiplex PCR, while TCRdb's copy carries only in-frame clones and drops some. The repertoire consists of about 84,000 clones, with around 76% occurring once and the leading ten covering more than 8%. The receptor was derived from a man in his 70s with urothelial cancer. This material consisted of PBMCs, taken around atezolizumab (anti-PD-L1) treatment. The chain joins TRBV6-5 to TRBJ1-2; D is uncertain. The CDR3: CASSYARGSYGYTF. The CDR3 bases are TGTGCCAGCAGTTACGCTCGGGGATCCTATGGCTACACCTTC.